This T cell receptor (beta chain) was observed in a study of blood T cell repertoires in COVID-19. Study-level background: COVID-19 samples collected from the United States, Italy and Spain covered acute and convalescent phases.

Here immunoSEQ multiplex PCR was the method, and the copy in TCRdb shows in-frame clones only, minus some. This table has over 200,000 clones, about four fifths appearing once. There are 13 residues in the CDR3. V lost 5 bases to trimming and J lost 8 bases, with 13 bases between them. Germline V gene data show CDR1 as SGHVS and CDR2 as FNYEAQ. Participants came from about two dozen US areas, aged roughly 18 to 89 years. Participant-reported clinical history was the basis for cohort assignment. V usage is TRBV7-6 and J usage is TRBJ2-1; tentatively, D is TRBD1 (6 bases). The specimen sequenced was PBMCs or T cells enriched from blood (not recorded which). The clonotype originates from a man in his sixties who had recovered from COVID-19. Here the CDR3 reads CASSARGYDEQFF. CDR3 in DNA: TGTGCCAGCAGCGCGAGGGGGTATGATGAGCAGTTCTTC.